One and the same sample provided the 21 T cell receptor beta chains below, sequenced in a study of Graves' ophthalmopathy and Graves' hyperthyroidism. TCR beta CDR3 amplification used RNA transcripts. RT-PCR with HTBI primers came first, then second-round multiplex PCR. A single record per CDR3 protein comes from TCRdb applying MiXCR to the multiplex PCR reads. The table has about 1.2 million distinct CDR3 sequences, about 35% seen once. Sequencing was done on a sample of peripheral blood or thyroid tissue (not recorded which). The receptors come from an adult man with Graves' hyperthyroidism.

The chain is built from TRBV12-3 or TRBV12-4 and TRBJ1-2, with D possibly being TRBD1 (5 bases). With 5 bases removed from V and 4 bases from J, the gap between germline ends came to 11 bases. This CDR3 is built from 13 residues. CDR3 loop: CASSPQGPYGYTF. CDR3 sequence (DNA): TGTGCCAGCAGTCCTCAGGGCCCCTATGGCTACACCTTC.

This clonotype has at least ten counts. The germline gene is not matched at one end of the junction; a read error may be the cause. The rearrangement links TRBV5-1 to TRBJ1-5, with D maybe TRBD1 (6 bases). The CDR3 length is 14 residues. Germline V gene sequence: CDR1 SGHRS, CDR2 YFSETQ. The CDR3 DNA sequence: TGTGCCAGCAGCTTACAGGGTGGCAATCAGCCCCAGCATTTT. Protein product: CASSLQGGNQPQHF.

This clonotype came up many times. V is TRBV6-5 and J is TRBJ2-5; tentatively, D is TRBD2 (6 bases). Germline loops: CDR1 MNHEY, CDR2 SVGAGI. The CDR3 covers 15 residues. Deletions cut 2 bases from V and 5 bases from J, with 15 bases between. CDR3 nucleotides: TGTGCCAGCAGTTACGTAGCGGAGGGATGGGAGACCCAGTACTTC. This translates into CASSYVAEGWETQYF.

The chain is built from TRBV20-1 and TRBJ2-2; D uncertain. This CDR3 is built from 13 residues. V gave up 0 bases and J gave up 6 bases, with 8 bases separating them. Germline CDR1 and CDR2: DFQATT and SNEGSKA (reference sequence). The CDR3 DNA is TGCAGTGCTAGAGATATAAAGCCCGGGGAGCTGTTTTTT. Translation gives CSARDIKPGELFF.

This clonotype showed up just a few times. This chain links TRBV20-1 with TRBJ2-7, with 7 bases identical to TRBD2. Per germline, CDR1 DFQATT and CDR2 SNEGSKA (reference sequence). Trimming removed 6 bases from V and 9 bases from J; junction bases left unmatched: 14. This CDR3 is 13 amino acids long. In DNA form, the CDR3 reads TGCAGTGCAGGGACTCCGGGAGGTGAAGGGCAGTACTTC. Its protein is CSAGTPGGEGQYF.

Many counts were recorded for this clonotype. This rearrangement joins TRBV29-1 to TRBJ2-7; perhaps D is TRBD1 or TRBD2 (5 bases each). V lost 7 bases and J 3 bases, leaving 13 bases between the germline ends. CDR3 size: 12 residues. CDR1 is SQVTM and CDR2 is ANQGSEA in the germline V gene. In nucleotides, the CDR3 is TGCAGCGCTGACCGGGACGGCTACGAGCAGTACTTC. Translated: CSADRDGYEQYF.

The chain employs TRBV7-9 and TRBJ1-6; 10 nucleotides align to TRBD1. Trimming removed 6 bases from V and 11 bases from J; junction bases left unmatched: 7. CDR3 length: 14 amino acids. The germline V gene encodes CDR1 SEHNR and CDR2 FQNEAQ (reference sequence). CDR3 in DNA: TGTGCCAGCAGAAAAGACAGGGGGCTGGCACCCCTCCACTTT. Protein sequence: CASRKDRGLAPLHF.

The V and J genes are TRBV30 and TRBJ2-7; possibly TRBD1 for D (6 bases). The CDR3 is 13 residues long. CDR1 is GTSNPN, CDR2 SVGIG, per germline (reference sequence). The V gene lost 5 bases and the J gene lost 0 bases, with 11 bases spanning the gap. The CDR3, as DNA: TGTGCCTGGGCCGGACAGAGCTCCTACGAGCAGTACTTC. Residues: CAWAGQSSYEQYF.

This clonotype has just a few counts. The chain uses TRBV11-3 and TRBJ2-5; D is perhaps TRBD1 or TRBD2 (5 bases each). The CDR3 spans 16 residues. In germline, CDR1 is SGHNT, CDR2 YENEEA. V dropped 4 bases and J dropped 2 bases, with 17 bases sitting between them. The chain's CDR3 is CASSSRGRGRQETQYF. In DNA form, the CDR3 reads TGTGCCAGCAGCTCCCGGGGAAGGGGCCGACAAGAGACCCAGTACTTC. The whole variable domain, remainder taken from reference TRBV11-3 and TRBJ2-5, is EAGVVQSPRYKIIEKKQPVAFWCNPISGHNTLYWYLQNLGQGPELLIRYENEEAVDDSQLPKDRFSAERLKGVDSTLKIQPAELGDSAVYLCASSSRGRGRQETQYFGPGTRLLVL.

This clonotype was seen a handful of times. The V gene is TRBV6-6, the J gene TRBJ1-6, with a possible D match to TRBD1 (6 bases). Germline CDR1 MNHNY, CDR2 SVGAGI (reference sequence). With 9 bases removed from V and 3 bases from J, the gap between germline ends came to 12 bases. This CDR3 is built from 14 residues. CDR3 sequence reads: CASIPGHYNSPLHF. CDR3 bases: TGTGCCAGTATCCCGGGACACTATAATTCACCCCTCCACTTT.

This clonotype was counted a few times. At one end, the junction sequence differs from germline, possibly due to a read error. The genes are TRBV2 and TRBJ1-5; D is possibly TRBD1 (6 bases). The germline V gene encodes CDR1 SNHLY and CDR2 FYNNEI. The CDR3 sequence is 15 residues long. The CDR3 protein is CASSQPDRPNQPQHF. As DNA, the CDR3 is TGCGCCAGCAGCCAACCAGACAGGCCCAATCAGCCCCAGCATTTT.

In this sample, this clonotype turned up many times. The DNA for the CDR3 is TGCAGTGCTAGAGATTTAAGGATTGAAAAACTGTTTTTT. Translation gives CSARDLRIEKLFF. V gene TRBV20-1 combines with J gene TRBJ1-4; D not certain. V lost 0 bases, J lost 7 bases, and 9 bases lay in between. This CDR3 region has 13 residues. CDR1 is DFQATT and CDR2 is SNEGSKA in the germline V gene (reference sequence).

This clonotype has ten or more counts. The chain employs TRBV2 and TRBJ1-6; D might be TRBD1 (6 bases). Germline CDR1 SNHLY, CDR2 FYNNEI. With 6 bases removed from V and 6 bases from J, the gap between germline ends came to 15 bases. This CDR3 comprises 15 residues. In DNA form, the CDR3 reads TGTGCCAGCAGCACAATAACAGGGCGTAATTCACCCCTCCACTTT. Residues: CASSTITGRNSPLHF.

The chain has TRBV16 and TRBJ2-7; D is unclear. Germline V lookup: CDR1 KGHSY, CDR2 FQNENV. This CDR3 contains 17 residues. Trimming removed 0 bases at V and 0 bases at J, with 15 bases between. CDR3 protein: CASSQSGKVRFSYEQYF. The CDR3, as DNA: TGTGCCAGCAGCCAATCGGGTAAAGTACGCTTCTCCTACGAGCAGTACTTC.

This clonotype occurred a few times. The J gene is TRBJ2-5, the V gene TRBV5-6; TRBD2 is a possible D gene (6 bases). The length of the CDR3 is 13 residues. Germline-derived CDR1 and CDR2 are SGHDT and YYEEEE. The V end was cut by 6 bases, the J end by 3 bases, with 12 bases between. The chain's CDR3 is CASTRLVEETQYF. CDR3 bases: TGTGCCAGCACCCGACTAGTAGAAGAGACCCAGTACTTC.

This clonotype was observed at least ten times. The chain recombines TRBV29-1 with TRBJ2-7; a possible D gene is TRBD2 (5 bases). The CDR3 spans 11 residues. V dropped 6 bases and J dropped 0 bases, with 6 bases sitting between them. Germline assignment: CDR1 SQVTM and CDR2 ANQGSEA. The CDR3: CSVRASYEQYF. In nucleotides, the CDR3 is TGCAGCGTGCGGGCCTCCTACGAGCAGTACTTC.

This clonotype was counted many times. The chain is built from TRBV7-9 and TRBJ1-1, with unresolved D. V was pared by 5 bases and J by 1 base, with 11 bases between. The CDR3 totals 14 residues. Germline V gene data show CDR1 as SEHNR and CDR2 as FQNEAQ (reference sequence). CDR3 in DNA: TGTGCCAGCAGCCACCAGGAGGGGAACACTGAAGCTTTCTTT. It translates to CASSHQEGNTEAFF.

This clonotype has a handful of counts. The chain combines TRBV29-1 with TRBJ2-3; possibly TRBD1 for D (5 bases). With 2 bases removed from V and 1 base from J, the gap between germline ends came to 10 bases. This CDR3 is built from 14 residues. Germline assignment: CDR1 SQVTM and CDR2 ANQGSEA. In DNA form, the CDR3 reads TGCAGCGTTGAATTAGGGGCGGGCACAGATACGCAGTATTTT. It yields the protein CSVELGAGTDTQYF.

At least ten counts were recorded for this clonotype. The chain carries TRBV7-9 and TRBJ2-7; D possibly matches TRBD1 or TRBD2 (5 bases each). Germline V gene lookup returns CDR1 SEHNR and CDR2 FQNEAQ (reference sequence). The CDR3 extends over 15 amino acids. V was pared by 5 bases and J by 3 bases, with 17 bases between. The CDR3 reads CASSHEGTELYEQYF. In DNA form, the CDR3 reads TGTGCCAGCAGCCACGAGGGGACGGAACTCTACGAGCAGTACTTC. Looking up the rest from reference TRBV7-9 and TRBJ2-7 gives the full variable domain: DTGVSQNPRHKITKRGQNVTFRCDPISEHNRLYWYRQTLGQGPEFLTYFQNEAQLEKSRLLSDRFSAERPKGSFSTLEIQRTEQGDSAMYLCASSHEGTELYEQYFGPGTRLTVT.

This clonotype was detected many times. The chain couples TRBV29-1 to TRBJ1-1; no clear D gene. Trimming took off 5 bases at V and 0 bases at J, with 10 bases between the two ends. The CDR3 is 13 residues long. Germline assignment: CDR1 SQVTM and CDR2 ANQGSEA. CDR3 region: CSVRSGMNTEAFF. The CDR3 coding sequence is TGCAGCGTTAGGTCGGGGATGAACACTGAAGCTTTCTTT. Based on the CDR3 plus reference TRBV29-1 and TRBJ1-1, the full variable domain is SAVISQKPSRDICQRGTSLTIQCQVDSQVTMMFWYRQQPGQSLTLIATANQGSEATYESGFVIDKFPISRPNLTFSTLTVSNMSPEDSSIYLCSVRSGMNTEAFFGQGTRLTVV.

The chain recombines TRBV4-3 with TRBJ1-2, with D maybe TRBD1 (5 bases). Germline loops: CDR1 LGHNA, CDR2 YSLEER. The length of the CDR3 is 15 residues. Trimming cost V 4 bases and J 4 bases, with 16 bases left between them. The CDR3 DNA reads as TGCGCCAGCAGCCGGGGCCTCGACGGAGCCTATGGCTACACCTTC. It codes for CASSRGLDGAYGYTF.